The clone carrying this T cell receptor beta chain counts as medium-sized. Samples came from axillary lymph nodes draining the breast cancer. The sample originates from a study of breast tumors, draining lymph nodes, adjacent tissues. TCRdb passed the multiplex PCR reads through MiXCR, listing each CDR3 protein once. Of fewer than 250,000 distinct CDR3 sequences listed, roughly 32% are singletons. V gave up 0 bases and J gave up 4 bases, with 7 bases separating them. Germline CDR1 reads WSHSY; CDR2 reads SAAADI. The CDR3 contains 14 residues. This TCR was sampled from a female donor with breast cancer. Some clones in this sample may be carry-over from other donors' samples. The sample comprised axillary lymph node tissue. The V gene is TRBV10-2, the J gene TRBJ1-5; D is undetermined. CDR3 DNA sequence: TGCGCCAGCAGTGAGTCGGGGTTAAATCAGCCCCAGCATTTT. Amino acid sequence: CASSESGLNQPQHF.